The next 28 T cell receptor beta chains were all read from a single sample in a study of CD8 T cells in Susac syndrome. It was with random hexamers that roughly 0.5 to 1 ug RNA was reverse transcribed. TCRdb used MiXCR to reprocess the immunoSEQ multiplex PCR reads, holding one entry per CDR3 protein. Here the sample spans some 170,000 distinct CDR3 sequences, approximately 94% being singletons. The sample was CD4+ T cells from PBMCs. All receptors come from a human donor with multiple sclerosis.

The rearrangement links TRBV9 to TRBJ1-5, with D perhaps matching TRBD1 (6 bases). CDR3 size: 17 residues. Germline CDR1 reads SGDLS; CDR2 reads YYNGEE. Trimming removed 4 bases from V and 3 bases from J, with 20 bases in between. The CDR3 sequence: CASSQEGGLSDNQPQHF. The CDR3 nucleotides are TGTGCCAGCAGCCAAGAGGGGGGGCTTTCAGACAATCAGCCCCAGCATTTT. The whole variable domain, filled in from reference TRBV9 and TRBJ1-5, reads DSGVTQTPKHLITATGQRVTLRCSPRSGDLSVYWYQQSLDQGLQFLIQYYNGEERAKGNILERFSAQQFPDLHSELNLSSLELGDSALYFCASSQEGGLSDNQPQHFGDGTRLSIL.

V gene TRBV30 combines with J gene TRBJ1-5; D is perhaps TRBD1 (5 bases). V shed 4 bases and J shed 6 bases, with 13 bases lying between them. Germline V gene lookup returns CDR1 GTSNPN and CDR2 SVGIG (reference sequence). This CDR3 comprises 13 residues. CDR3 DNA: TGTGCCTGGACCCACGGGGGAAGTCAGCCCCAGCATTTT. Amino acid sequence: CAWTHGGSQPQHF.

The V gene is TRBV5-1, the J gene TRBJ2-5; 11 nucleotides agree with TRBD2. The CDR3 totals 16 residues. In germline, CDR1 is SGHRS, CDR2 YFSETQ. Trimming cost V 2 bases and J 1 base; bases outside gene matches: 4. This chain's CDR3 is CASSFLTSGVQETQYF. CDR3 nucleotide sequence: TGCGCCAGCAGCTTCCTGACTAGCGGGGTCCAAGAGACCCAGTACTTC. Full variable domain (missing parts from reference TRBV5-1 and TRBJ2-5): KAGVTQTPRYLIKTRGQQVTLSCSPISGHRSVSWYQQTPGQGLQFLFEYFSETQRNKGNFPGRFSGRQFSNSRSEMNVSTLELGDSALYLCASSFLTSGVQETQYFGPGTRLLVL.

The chain joins TRBV15 to TRBJ2-1; possibly TRBD2 for D (6 bases). CDR3 length: 18 amino acids. Per the germline V gene, CDR1 is LNHNV and CDR2 is YYDKDF (reference sequence). V was pared by 6 bases and J by 3 bases, with 24 bases between. The CDR3 DNA reads as TGTGCCACCAGACCCCGCCTCCCCTTTAGCGGAGTCTACAATGAGCAGTTCTTC. Amino acids: CATRPRLPFSGVYNEQFF.

The chain combines TRBV19 with TRBJ2-1, with D perhaps matching TRBD2 (6 bases). Germline V CDR1 and CDR2: LNHDA, SQIVND (reference sequence). The CDR3 is 12 amino acids. V was clipped by 5 bases and J by 7 bases, with 9 bases between them. CDR3 coding DNA: TGTGCCAGTAGTTCGAGCGGGAATGAGCAGTTCTTC. This gives the protein CASSSSGNEQFF.

The genes are TRBV7-6 and TRBJ1-5, with D tentatively TRBD1 (5 bases). Germline V gene lookup returns CDR1 SGHVS and CDR2 FNYEAQ. This CDR3 spans 14 amino acids. Trimming shortened V by 5 bases and J by 4 bases, and 12 bases separated the two germline ends. The CDR3 spells CASSLGHTNQPQHF. CDR3 coding DNA: TGTGCCAGCAGCCTCGGACATACTAATCAGCCCCAGCATTTT.

The chain carries TRBV19 and TRBJ2-2; D gene ambiguous. The V end lost 5 bases, the J end lost 1 base, and 8 bases lay between the germline ends. CDR1 is LNHDA and CDR2 is SQIVND in the germline V gene (reference sequence). CDR3 length: 14 amino acids. CDR3 bases: TGTGCCAGTAGTCGCTCGGGGAACACCGGGGAGCTGTTTTTT. Protein product: CASSRSGNTGELFF.

A few counts support this clonotype. The chain uses TRBV6-5 and TRBJ2-1, with TRBD2 matching 13 bases. With 0 bases clipped from V and 4 bases from J, the junction kept 3 bases outside the gene matches. The CDR3 contains 17 residues. The germline V gene has CDR1 MNHEY and CDR2 SVGAGI. The CDR3 DNA reads TGTGCCAGCAGTTACTCTGGACTAGCGGGAGTTTACAATGAGCAGTTCTTC. Its translation: CASSYSGLAGVYNEQFF.

J is TRBJ1-1 and V is TRBV29-1; 8 bases line up with TRBD1. Germline V lookup: CDR1 SQVTM, CDR2 ANQGSEA. V shed 4 bases and J 4 bases; nucleotides not matched to a gene: 8. This CDR3 has 14 residues. CDR3: CSVVQGAGSTEAFF. CDR3 sequence (DNA): TGCAGCGTTGTCCAGGGGGCTGGGAGCACTGAAGCTTTCTTT.

The chain is built from TRBV25-1 and TRBJ2-1; 14 positions match TRBD2. CDR3 length: 15 residues. Trimming at V came to 8 bases and at J to 8 bases, leaving 8 bases not matched to a gene. CDR1 is MGHDK, CDR2 SYGVNS, per germline. CDR3 DNA sequence: TGTGCCAGCTGGGGGGGGACTAGCGGGAGTCATGAGCAGTTCTTC. This codes for CASWGGTSGSHEQFF.

The V and J genes are TRBV2 and TRBJ1-1; D is unclear. Between the trimmed V and J ends, which lost 2 bases and 0 bases, there was a span of 7 bases. CDR1 is SNHLY and CDR2 is FYNNEI in the germline V gene. The CDR3 is 14 residues long. Here the CDR3 reads CASSEKRMNTEAFF. Written as DNA, the CDR3 is TGTGCCAGCAGTGAAAAACGGATGAACACTGAAGCTTTCTTT.

This chain joins TRBV29-1 and TRBJ1-3; D uncertain. Germline assignment: CDR1 SQVTM and CDR2 ANQGSEA. The CDR3 loop spans 12 amino acids. Trimming left V 5 bases short and J 5 bases short, with 10 bases between. The CDR3 nucleotides read TGCAGCGTTCACGATGACCGAAACACCATATATTTT. Its protein product is CSVHDDRNTIYF.

V and J are TRBV20-1 and TRBJ1-4, with unresolved D. CDR1 and CDR2 from the germline V gene are DFQATT and SNEGSKA (reference sequence). The CDR3 extends over 12 amino acids. The germline V and J ends were trimmed by 6 bases and 8 bases, with 13 bases remaining between them. The CDR3: CSASGVGEKLFF. The CDR3 nucleotides are TGCAGTGCCAGCGGGGTGGGCGAAAAACTGTTTTTT.

The chain employs TRBV18 and TRBJ2-7, with 7 bases fitting TRBD2. Trimming cost V 0 bases and J 0 bases; bases outside gene matches: 2. CDR1 is KGHSH, CDR2 LQKENI, per germline. CDR3 length equals 15 residues. CDR3 sequence (DNA): TGTGCCAGCTCACCACCGGGAGGGAGCTCCTACGAGCAGTACTTC. Translation: CASSPPGGSSYEQYF.

The CDR3 protein is CASSAFYLHAYEQYF. In nucleotides, the CDR3 is TGTGCCAGCAGCGCTTTTTACCTTCATGCCTACGAGCAGTACTTC. The V gene is TRBV14, the J gene TRBJ2-7; D is unresolved. Germline loops: CDR1 SGHDN, CDR2 FVKESK. The V gene lost 5 bases and the J gene lost 2 bases, with 16 bases spanning the gap. The CDR3 totals 15 residues. Based on the CDR3 plus reference TRBV14 and TRBJ2-7, the full variable domain is EAGVTQFPSHSVIEKGQTVTLRCDPISGHDNLYWYRRVMGKEIKFLLHFVKESKQDESGMPNNRFLAERTGGTYSTLKVQPAELEDSGVYFCASSAFYLHAYEQYFGPGTRLTVT.

The rearrangement joins TRBV18 to TRBJ2-7; the D gene is possibly TRBD1 (5 bases). There are 15 residues in the CDR3. Trimming took off 4 bases at V and 4 bases at J, with 17 bases between the two ends. Germline V CDR1 and CDR2: KGHSH, LQKENI. CDR3 nucleotide sequence: TGTGCCAGCTCACGCGTCCAGGGTAGGACGTACGAGCAGTACTTC. This codes for CASSRVQGRTYEQYF.

The DNA for the CDR3 is TGTGCCAGCCTAGCAGGGGACACTGAAGCTTTCTTT. Its protein is CASLAGDTEAFF. This chain links TRBV11-2 with TRBJ1-1; TRBD1 might be the D (6 bases). There are 12 residues in the CDR3. Germline V gene sequence: CDR1 SGHAT, CDR2 FQNNGV. Trimming took 8 bases from V and 3 from J, leaving 10 bases between them.

The chain carries TRBV4-2 and TRBJ2-7, with TRBD1 matching over 11 bases. This CDR3 contains 15 residues. Germline-derived CDR1 and CDR2 are LGHNA and YNFKEQ. Losses at the gene ends were 4 bases for V and 6 bases for J; bases not matched to a gene: 8. The CDR3 nucleotides are TGTGCCAGCAGCCGCTCCAGGGACAGGGGGGGCGAGCAGTACTTC. This translates into CASSRSRDRGGEQYF.

V is TRBV5-6 and J is TRBJ1-5, with 8 bases lining up with TRBD1. This CDR3 contains 16 residues. The germline gives CDR1 SGHDT, CDR2 YYEEEE. The trim removed 3 bases at V and 1 base at J, leaving 6 bases unmatched. The CDR3 region has the DNA TGTGCCAGCAGCTGGGGGTCAGGGGGCAGCAATCAGCCCCAGCATTTT. The encoded protein is CASSWGSGGSNQPQHF.

The rearrangement links TRBV10-3 to TRBJ2-5; maybe TRBD2 (6 bases). V was cut by 11 bases and J by 1 base, with 14 bases left in between. This CDR3 has 13 residues. Per germline, CDR1 ENHRY and CDR2 SYGVKD. CDR3 nucleotide sequence: TGTGCCGCGACCGGGACTGGCCAAGAGACCCAGTACTTC. Its translation is CAATGTGQETQYF.

The chain recombines TRBV6-5 with TRBJ2-7; a possible D gene is TRBD1 (5 bases). Germline V lookup: CDR1 MNHEY, CDR2 SVGAGI. V dropped 8 bases and J dropped 5 bases, with 16 bases sitting between them. The CDR3 is 13 residues long. Written as DNA, the CDR3 is TGTGCCAGCCCGGACATTCCTCGGAACGAGCAGTACTTC. Its translation: CASPDIPRNEQYF.

This clonotype is a singleton in its sample. The chain is built from TRBV5-8 and TRBJ2-3, with 8 bases identical to TRBD2. Looked up from germline, CDR1 is SGHTS and CDR2 is YDEGEE. Trimming took 4 bases from V and 2 from J; bases not matched to a gene: 12. This CDR3 is 17 amino acids long. The CDR3 nucleotides read TGTGCCAGCAGCCTGCCCAGGACTAGCAGTGTCACAGATACGCAGTATTTT. Its translation is CASSLPRTSSVTDTQYF.

Only a few counts were recorded for this clonotype. The rearrangement uses TRBV6-5 and TRBJ1-5; D unclear. Germline V lookup: CDR1 MNHEY, CDR2 SVGAGI. This CDR3 has 15 amino acids. Trimming cost V 0 bases and J 2 bases, with 8 bases left between them. CDR3 residues: CASSYSKVGNQPQHF. The CDR3 DNA reads TGTGCCAGCAGTTACTCGAAAGTGGGCAATCAGCCCCAGCATTTT.

A word on this clonotype: One junction end does not reproduce the germline sequence, and a read error may be involved. This chain joins TRBV7-9 and TRBJ1-1, with a weak D call TRBD1 (6 bases). Looked up from germline, CDR1 is SEHNR and CDR2 is FQNEAQ (reference sequence). The CDR3 extends over 12 amino acids. This CDR3 is CASSFSPPGHYF. The CDR3 coding sequence is TGTGCCAGCAGCTTCTCACCCCCGGGACACTATTTT. The variable domain in full, with the rest retrieved from reference TRBV7-9 and TRBJ1-1, is DTGVSQNPRHKITKRGQNVTFRCDPISEHNRLYWYRQTLGQGPEFLTYFQNEAQLEKSRLLSDRFSAERPKGSFSTLEIQRTEQGDSAMYLCASSFSPPGHYFGQGTRLTVV.

The V and J genes are TRBV12-3 or TRBV12-4 and TRBJ2-3; 7 bases match TRBD2. This CDR3 region has 16 residues. The ends lost 8 bases at V and 6 bases at J; junction bases unmatched: 17. This chain's CDR3 is CASAPTSTPITDTQYF. In nucleotides, the CDR3 is TGTGCCAGCGCACCGACTAGCACCCCTATCACGGATACGCAGTATTTT.

V usage is TRBV20-1 and J usage is TRBJ2-5; D remains unclear. Looked up from germline, CDR1 is DFQATT and CDR2 is SNEGSKA (reference sequence). V dropped 3 bases and J dropped 3 bases, with 11 bases sitting between them. This CDR3 contains 13 residues. CDR3 protein: CSASKRIEETQYF. CDR3 DNA: TGCAGTGCTAGTAAGCGTATCGAAGAGACCCAGTACTTC.

The V and J genes are TRBV2 and TRBJ2-5; D remains unclear. Germline CDR1 SNHLY, CDR2 FYNNEI. The CDR3 sequence is 14 residues long. V was clipped by 3 bases and J by 2 bases, with 10 bases between them. CDR3 protein: CASSELSQQETQYF. The CDR3 DNA reads TGTGCCAGCAGTGAGCTGAGTCAGCAAGAGACCCAGTACTTC.

CDR3 sequence: CASSFHRDREQFF. The DNA for the CDR3 is TGTGCCAGCAGCTTCCACAGGGACAGAGAGCAGTTCTTC. The chain couples TRBV11-2 to TRBJ2-1; 7 nucleotides match TRBD1. This CDR3 comprises 13 residues. Germline CDR1 reads SGHAT; CDR2 reads FQNNGV. Trimming removed 3 bases from V and 10 bases from J; junction bases left unmatched: 6.